This is a list of T cell receptor beta chains from one sample in a study of Ad26.COV2.S vaccination and SARS-CoV-2 variants. TCRdb keeps only in-frame clones here, not all; method: immunoSEQ multiplex PCR. The sample records 300,000 to 350,000 clones, about 82% being singletons. The sequences come from peripheral blood, collected in a trial of Ad26.COV2.S vaccine versus placebo. All receptors come from a person between 18 and 60 years old who received the Ad26.COV2.S COVID-19 vaccine or a placebo. Each CDR3 is given with its conserved first and last residue. D genes are given only for firm matches. Some rows mark clone size as missing; the rest say once, few, many or name a class of expanded clone.

size,J,V,D,CDR3,DNA
NA,TRBJ2-5,TRBV18,TRBD2,CASSPEVAGVETQYF,TGTGCCAGCTCACCAGAGGTAGCGGGGGTAGAGACCCAGTACTTC
NA,TRBJ2-7,TRBV5-6,TRBD1,CASRYRQGIRDEQYF,TGTGCCAGCAGATATAGACAGGGGATACGCGACGAGCAGTACTTC
NA,TRBJ2-7,TRBV6-4,TRBD2,CASTQGLASKAYEQYF,TGTGCCAGCACCCAGGGACTAGCGAGTAAGGCGTACGAGCAGTACTTC
NA,TRBJ2-7,TRBV5-6,TRBD1,CASSLEGQGLHEQYF,TGTGCCAGCAGCTTGGAGGGACAGGGTCTGCACGAGCAGTACTTC
NA,TRBJ1-1,TRBV6-2/TRBV6-3,TRBD1,CASSLGTGQAFF,TGTGCCAGCAGTCTCGGGACAGGGCAAGCTTTCTTT
NA,TRBJ2-1,TRBV5-1,TRBD2,CASSLAGGQDNEQFF,TGCGCCAGCAGCCTAGCGGGGGGGCAGGACAATGAGCAGTTCTTC
once,TRBJ2-3,TRBV7-3,NA,CASSLGPEDTQYF,TGTGCCAGCAGCTTAGGGCCCGAAGATACGCAGTATTTT
NA,TRBJ2-7,TRBV14,TRBD2,CASSQDLRLAGVYF,TGTGCCAGCAGCCAAGATTTGCGGCTAGCGGGGGTGTACTTC
NA,TRBJ2-4,TRBV12-3/TRBV12-4,NA,CASSGQNIQYF,TGTGCCAGCAGTGGACAAAACATTCAGTACTTC
NA,TRBJ1-2,TRBV6-1,NA,CASSDGGAAF,TGTGCCAGCAGTGACGGGGGCGCTGCCTTC
NA,TRBJ2-7,TRBV19,TRBD1,CASSPRDRGSYEQYF,TGTGCCAGTAGTCCTCGGGACAGGGGCTCCTACGAGCAGTACTTC
NA,TRBJ2-3,TRBV5-4,TRBD2,CASSIGTSDPTDTQYF,TGTGCCAGCAGCATTGGGACTAGCGATCCCACAGATACGCAGTATTTT
NA,TRBJ2-3,TRBV5-1,NA,CASRSAGHPTDTQYF,TGCGCCAGCAGATCCGCCGGGCACCCCACAGATACGCAGTATTTT
NA,TRBJ1-5,TRBV10-2,NA,CASSDSPRSNQPQHF,TGCGCCAGCAGTGATTCCCCCCGGAGCAATCAGCCCCAGCATTTT
NA,TRBJ2-7,TRBV5-4,TRBD2,CASSDQRGGGVQQYF,TGTGCCAGCAGCGACCAGAGGGGCGGGGGGGTACAGCAGTACTTC
NA,TRBJ1-2,TRBV9,NA,CASKDYTF,TGTGCCAGCAAGGACTACACCTTC
NA,TRBJ2-5,TRBV6-1,NA,CASSEAWGGETQYF,TGTGCCAGCAGTGAAGCGTGGGGAGGAGAGACCCAGTACTTC
NA,TRBJ1-1,TRBV6-5,NA,CASRMGTKTNTEAFF,TGTGCCAGCAGGATGGGGACAAAGACGAACACTGAAGCTTTCTTT
many,TRBJ1-3,TRBV14,NA,CASSPLTYSGNTIYF,TGTGCCAGCAGCCCTCTTACCTACTCTGGAAACACCATATATTTT
few,TRBJ1-1,TRBV15,NA,CATSRDTVGTNTEAFF,TGTGCCACCAGCAGAGATACGGTCGGAACTAACACTGAAGCTTTCTTT
NA,TRBJ1-1,TRBV4-1,NA,CASSQDRRMNTEAFF,TGCGCCAGCAGCCAAGACCGGAGAATGAACACTGAAGCTTTCTTT
NA,TRBJ1-2,TRBV7-9,NA,CASSLASGGYTF,TGTGCCAGCAGCTTAGCGTCGGGCGGCTACACCTTC
NA,TRBJ2-2,TRBV30,NA,CAWSVRVLARLNTGELFF,TGTGCCTGGAGTGTCAGGGTGCTGGCGCGATTGAACACCGGGGAGCTGTTTTTT
NA,TRBJ1-5,TRBV19,TRBD1,CASSMPTGAVGIYSNQPQHF,TGTGCCAGTAGTATGCCGACAGGGGCCGTCGGGATTTATAGCAATCAGCCCCAGCATTTT
NA,TRBJ1-4,TRBV27,TRBD1,CASRLQGATNEKLFF,TGTGCCAGCAGACTACAGGGGGCAACTAATGAAAAACTGTTTTTT
NA,TRBJ2-5,TRBV30,NA,CAWSAFRTAQETQYF,TGTGCCTGGAGTGCATTTCGGACAGCGCAAGAGACCCAGTACTTC
NA,TRBJ1-1,TRBV5-1,NA,CASSWGVNTEAFF,TGCGCCAGCAGCTGGGGAGTGAACACTGAAGCTTTCTTT
NA,TRBJ2-1,TRBV5-6,TRBD2,CASSPEVTSGNEQFF,TGTGCCAGCAGCCCGGAGGTGACTAGCGGGAATGAGCAGTTCTTC
NA,TRBJ1-5,TRBV30,NA,CAWSVSSNQPQHF,TGTGCCTGGAGTGTTTCGAGCAATCAGCCCCAGCATTTT
NA,TRBJ2-4,TRBV30,NA,CAWSVRVAKNIQYF,TGTGCCTGGAGTGTAAGAGTAGCCAAAAACATTCAGTACTTC
NA,TRBJ1-1,TRBV6-5,TRBD1,CASSPRQGPSGAFF,TGTGCCAGCAGCCCGAGACAGGGCCCCTCGGGGGCTTTCTTT
once,TRBJ1-4,TRBV7-7,NA,CASSLALGEKLFF,TGTGCTAGCAGCTTAGCGCTTGGCGAAAAACTGTTTTTT
once,TRBJ2-1,TRBV7-2,NA,CASSLEAGPYNEQFF,TGTGCCAGCAGCTTAGAGGCAGGGCCCTACAATGAGCAGTTCTTC
NA,TRBJ2-1,TRBV2,NA,CASTPAGIGQFF,TGTGCCAGCACTCCGGCCGGTATTGGGCAGTTCTTC
NA,TRBJ1-4,TRBV7-2,NA,CASSSPRQGQAKLFF,TGTGCCAGCAGCTCCCCTCGACAAGGGCAAGCAAAACTGTTTTTT
NA,TRBJ2-1,TRBV24-1,NA,CATSGGPSSYNEQFF,TGTGCCACCAGTGGGGGCCCGAGCTCCTACAATGAGCAGTTCTTC
NA,TRBJ1-6,TRBV5-1,TRBD1,CASSLGDREGSPLHF,TGCGCCAGCAGCTTGGGGGACAGGGAAGGCTCACCCCTCCACTTT
NA,TRBJ2-7,TRBV9,TRBD2,CASSAAGLAGYEQYF,TGTGCCAGCAGCGCAGCCGGACTAGCGGGATACGAGCAGTACTTC
NA,TRBJ2-2,TRBV11-3,NA,CASSQRSGENTGELFF,TGTGCCAGCAGCCAACGTTCGGGGGAGAACACCGGGGAGCTGTTTTTT
once,TRBJ2-7,TRBV19,NA,CASSNFAYEQYF,TGTGCCAGTAGTAACTTCGCTTACGAGCAGTACTTC
NA,TRBJ2-1,TRBV10-1,TRBD1,CASSVDRVGTYNEQFF,TGCGCCAGCAGTGTCGACAGGGTAGGGACCTACAATGAGCAGTTCTTC
NA,TRBJ1-5,TRBV6-1,NA,CASSDRVQGGSNQPQHF,TGTGCCAGCAGTGACCGTGTCCAGGGTGGGTCCAATCAGCCCCAGCATTTT
NA,TRBJ1-1,TRBV9,TRBD1,CASSPGGRGTFF,TGTGCCAGCAGTCCAGGGGGGAGAGGGACTTTCTTT
NA,TRBJ1-2,TRBV6-5,NA,CASSSRVSSYGYTF,TGTGCCAGCAGTTCGCGCGTGAGTAGCTATGGCTACACCTTC
NA,TRBJ2-5,TRBV5-1,TRBD2,CASSLVASGGTQETQYF,TGCGCCAGCAGCTTGGTGGCTAGCGGGGGGACCCAAGAGACCCAGTACTTC
NA,TRBJ1-2,TRBV29-1,NA,CSVEGPLYGYTF,TGCAGCGTTGAGGGACCGCTATATGGCTACACCTTC
NA,TRBJ2-7,TRBV7-9,NA,CASSFGATGYEQYF,TGTGCCAGCAGCTTCGGGGCAACGGGTTACGAGCAGTACTTC
NA,TRBJ2-7,TRBV11-2,NA,CASSSGLRTGPGGEQYF,TGTGCCAGCAGCTCCGGCCTTCGGACTGGTCCTGGGGGCGAGCAGTACTTC
NA,TRBJ2-3,TRBV3-1/TRBV3-2,TRBD2,CASSRGSGGAGDTQYF,TGTGCCAGCAGTCGCGGGAGCGGGGGGGCTGGAGATACGCAGTATTTT
NA,TRBJ2-7,TRBV11-1,NA,CASSWGLESYEQYF,TGTGCCAGCAGCTGGGGTTTGGAGTCCTACGAGCAGTACTTC
NA,TRBJ2-5,TRBV5-1,NA,CASSWMDSPQETQYF,TGCGCCAGCAGCTGGATGGACAGTCCCCAAGAGACCCAGTACTTC
NA,TRBJ1-1,TRBV7-2,NA,CASGREINTEAFF,TGTGCCAGCGGGAGAGAGATTAACACTGAAGCTTTCTTT
NA,TRBJ1-1,TRBV10-3,NA,CAISRQDTEAFF,TGTGCCATCTCCCGACAAGACACTGAAGCTTTCTTT
NA,TRBJ2-6,TRBV18,NA,CASSPDVGGANVLTF,TGTGCCAGCTCACCAGATGTGGGGGGGGCCAACGTCCTGACTTTC